This T cell receptor (beta chain) appears in the sequencing data of a study of human T cells and chemical hapten exposure. Time point noted: patch test 2, 6 weeks after DPC sensitization. Treatment described: therapeutic diphenylcyclopropenone sensitization with weekly scalp DPC. Blood draws came before every patch-test application. The table lists this clonotype with many counts. Antigen: not known. One base away lies a much larger clone, so this may be a sequencing read error. Study-wide results and caveats: Controls formed significantly fewer large CDR3 similarity clusters than expanded TCRs did.

TCRdb re-called the RACE reads with MiXCR, one entry per CDR3 protein. The table includes approximately 110,000 distinct CDR3 sequences, roughly a tenth detected once. The length of the CDR3 is 13 residues. J was trimmed by 1 base and V by 6 bases; bases with no gene match: 2. Germline V gene data show CDR1 as MNHEY and CDR2 as SVGAGI. V usage is TRBV6-5 and J usage is TRBJ1-1; 7 bases are shared with TRBD1. This clonotype was sampled from a woman in her thirties or forties with alopecia areata. Some clones in this sample may be carry-over from other donors' samples. The sequencing used whole blood, collected in connection with sensitization to the hapten diphenylcyclopropenone (DPC). In DNA form, the CDR3 reads TGTGCCAGCAGCTGGGACAGGAACACTGAAGCTTTCTTT. Translation gives CASSWDRNTEAFF.